The T cell receptor beta chain described here comes from a study of T cell responses to AZD1222 COVID-19 vaccine. Using immunoSEQ multiplex PCR, the repertoire was profiled, and TCRdb retains in-frame clones only, with some absent. The sample includes around 150,000 clones, 85% to 90% seen only once; the top ten take around 5.9%. Study results and caveats: Spike-specific TCR breadth and depth rose after two AZD1222 doses. White British donors predominated, females outnumbered males, and clonal diversity was possibly underestimated.

As regards this clone: Its antigen is not known.

The CDR3 runs to 18 residues. Germline values: CDR1 KGHSH, CDR2 LQKENI. V was trimmed by 6 bases and J by 0 bases, leaving 21 bases between them. This sequence was found in an adult in good health. Sequenced here: peripheral blood, sampled on day 0 of AZD1222 vaccination. This chain joins TRBV18 and TRBJ1-5; maybe TRBD1 (6 bases). CDR3 region: CASSPLMGGPDSNQPQHF. As DNA, the CDR3 is TGTGCCAGCTCGCCCCTAATGGGGGGCCCCGATAGCAATCAGCCCCAGCATTTT.